The next 26 T cell receptor beta chains were all read from a single sample in a study of T-cell reconstitution after alpha-beta-depleted transplantation in children. As it was prepared, the TCRbeta library received unique molecular identifiers. TCRdb recomputed calls from the PCR reads with MiXCR, one row per CDR3 protein. The table includes hundreds of thousands of distinct CDR3 sequences, 13% detected once. Here the sequenced sample was PBMCs, taken from the stem cell graft. The receptors were sampled from a human donor who donated a stem cell graft to a child with Fanconi anemia.

Ten or more counts support this clonotype. The gene calls are TRBV12-3 or TRBV12-4 and TRBJ1-3, with unresolved D. The V gene lost 6 bases and the J gene lost 9 bases, with 12 bases spanning the gap. The CDR3 runs 12 residues. CDR3 bases: TGTGCCAGCAGCCAAGGGCTCGGCACCATATATTTT. Its translation: CASSQGLGTIYF.

The chain joins TRBV24-1 to TRBJ2-2, with a weak D call TRBD1 (5 bases). V lost 0 bases to trimming and J lost 5 bases, with 6 bases between them. Germline CDR1 is KGHDR and CDR2 is SFDVKD. The CDR3 loop spans 14 amino acids. The CDR3 region has the DNA TGTGCCACCAGTGATTTGAAGGGGACCGGGGAGCTGTTTTTT. Amino acid sequence: CATSDLKGTGELFF.

J is TRBJ2-1 and V is TRBV30, with D possibly TRBD1 on 6 matching bases. Germline V gene data show CDR1 as GTSNPN and CDR2 as SVGIG (reference sequence). This CDR3 is built from 15 residues. The germline V and J ends were trimmed by 3 bases and 4 bases, with 16 bases remaining between them. CDR3 nucleotides: TGTGCCTGGAGCGTAGGGGCAGGGGTGTACAATGAGCAGTTCTTC. The encoded protein is CAWSVGAGVYNEQFF. The variable domain in full, completed from reference TRBV30 and TRBJ2-1, reads SQTIHQWPATLVQPVGSPLSLECTVEGTSNPNLYWYRQAAGRGLQLLFYSVGIGQISSEVPQNLSASRPQDRQFILSSKKLLLSDSGFYLCAWSVGAGVYNEQFFGPGTRLTVL.

This clonotype has just a few counts. This chain uses TRBV21-1 with TRBJ1-5; whether TRBD1, the table's D call, matches the DNA was not checked. TRBV21-1 is a listed pseudogene. The CDR3 has 18 residues. The DNA of the CDR3 is TGTGCCAGCAGCCAGAGCCTTTTCAGGCCCCCTTTGAATCAGCCCCAGCATTTT. This translates into CASSQSLFRPPLNQPQHF.

This clonotype has a count of ten or more. This chain joins TRBV9 and TRBJ2-1; D gene unclear. The germline gives CDR1 SGDLS, CDR2 YYNGEE. This CDR3 comprises 16 residues. The V end lost 1 base, the J end lost 2 bases, and 13 bases lay between the germline ends. CDR3 bases: TGTGCCAGCAGCGTATTCACGTACCCAACCTACAATGAGCAGTTCTTC. Its translation: CASSVFTYPTYNEQFF.

Ten or more counts support this clonotype. The genes are TRBV20-1 and TRBJ2-1; 7 nucleotides align to TRBD1. V shed 4 bases, J shed 4 bases, and the junction held 1 base outside the gene matches. Germline CDR1 and CDR2: DFQATT and SNEGSKA (reference sequence). The length of the CDR3 is 12 residues. This CDR3 is CSATGGYNEQFF. The CDR3 DNA reads TGCAGTGCTACAGGGGGTTACAATGAGCAGTTCTTC.

The genes are TRBV29-1 and TRBJ2-1; a possible D gene is TRBD2 (6 bases). V lost 5 bases and J lost 5, with 16 bases in between. From germline, CDR1 is SQVTM and CDR2 ANQGSEA. CDR3 size: 14 residues. CDR3 bases: TGCAGCGTTTCCGGGGGTACCAAAGACAATGAGCAGTTCTTC. It codes for CSVSGGTKDNEQFF.

This clonotype was found many times. The gene calls are TRBV12-3 or TRBV12-4 and TRBJ1-5, with D unclear. V lost 0 bases and J 7 bases, leaving 10 bases between the germline ends. CDR3 length: 14 amino acids. This CDR3 is CASSLALGSQPQHF. The CDR3 DNA reads TGTGCCAGCAGTTTAGCGCTTGGGAGCCAGCCCCAGCATTTT.

The J gene is TRBJ2-4, the V gene TRBV5-6, with D hard to call. The V end lost 0 bases, the J end lost 3 bases, and 7 bases lay between the germline ends. The CDR3 is made up of 14 amino acids. CDR1 SGHDT and CDR2 YYEEEE come from the germline V gene. The CDR3 DNA is TGTGCCAGCAGCTTGGGAGGAGTCAAAAACATTCAGTACTTC. Amino acid sequence: CASSLGGVKNIQYF. The full variable domain, with the rest looked up from reference TRBV5-6 and TRBJ2-4, is DAGVTQSPTHLIKTRGQQVTLRCSPKSGHDTVSWYQQALGQGPQFIFQYYEEEERQRGNFPDRFSGHQFPNYSSELNVNALLLGDSALYLCASSLGGVKNIQYFGAGTRLSVL.

The chain recombines TRBV7-9 with TRBJ2-5; a possible D gene is TRBD1 (5 bases). Per germline, CDR1 SEHNR and CDR2 FQNEAQ (reference sequence). V lost 2 bases and J lost 4, with 11 bases in between. This CDR3 has 14 residues. The CDR3: CASSLKVGAETQYF. The CDR3 DNA reads as TGTGCCAGCAGCTTAAAAGTAGGGGCAGAGACCCAGTACTTC.

This chain's CDR3 is CASSSRGFEQFF. Written as DNA, the CDR3 is TGTGCCAGCTCATCCAGGGGGTTTGAGCAGTTCTTC. This chain uses TRBV18 with TRBJ2-1; 7 bases map to TRBD1. The CDR3 is 12 amino acids. Germline-derived CDR1 and CDR2 are KGHSH and LQKENI. J gave up 9 bases and V 5 bases, and 4 bases lay outside the gene matches.

The chain combines TRBV4-3 with TRBJ1-5; D gene ambiguous. This CDR3 is built from 15 residues. Germline CDR1 reads LGHNA; CDR2 reads YSLEER. Trimming pared 1 base from V and 7 bases from J, leaving 14 bases between. CDR3 sequence (DNA): TGCGCCAGCAGCCAAGTCCGTGGAGGGAGGCAGCCCCAGCATTTT. Translating it yields CASSQVRGGRQPQHF.

At least ten counts were recorded for this clonotype. This CDR3 is CASSLDAGGTDTQYF. The DNA of the CDR3 is TGCGCCAGCAGCTTGGATGCGGGGGGCACAGATACGCAGTATTTT. The chain recombines TRBV5-1 with TRBJ2-3; 7 nucleotides match TRBD2. The germline V gene encodes CDR1 SGHRS and CDR2 YFSETQ. This CDR3 comprises 15 residues. With 0 bases clipped from V and 1 base from J, the junction kept 2 bases outside the gene matches.

The V gene is TRBV6-1, the J gene TRBJ1-1, with TRBD1 matching 10 bases. Germline CDR1 and CDR2: MNHNS and SASEGT. The CDR3 contains 17 residues. The V segment lost 6 bases and the J segment 10 bases; nucleotides outside the gene matches: 20. The CDR3 region is CASSLITGTGVAGGAFF. The CDR3 nucleotides read TGTGCCAGCAGCCTCATAACCGGGACAGGGGTGGCCGGGGGAGCTTTCTTT.

This clonotype showed up just a few times. The gene calls are TRBV7-2 and TRBJ1-5, with D unresolved. The CDR3 contains 15 residues. Germline V gene data show CDR1 as SGHTA and CDR2 as FQGNSA. Between the trimmed V and J ends, which lost 1 base and 0 bases, there was a span of 7 bases. The chain's CDR3 is CASSLVAYSNQPQHF. The CDR3 DNA reads as TGTGCCAGCAGCTTAGTGGCTTATAGCAATCAGCCCCAGCATTTT. Supplemented by reference TRBV7-2 and TRBJ1-5, the full variable domain reads GAGVSQSPSNKVTEKGKDVELRCDPISGHTALYWYRQSLGQGLEFLIYFQGNSAPDKSGLPSDRFSAERTGGSVSTLTIQRTQQEDSAVYLCASSLVAYSNQPQHFGDGTRLSIL.

The V call is TRBV5-1, the J call TRBJ2-2; a possible D gene is TRBD1 (5 bases). Germline CDR1 is SGHRS and CDR2 is YFSETQ. Trimming pared 2 bases from V and 7 bases from J, leaving 12 bases between. The CDR3 has 14 amino acids. The chain's CDR3 is CASSFQGGHGELFF. The CDR3 DNA reads TGCGCCAGCAGCTTCCAGGGTGGGCACGGGGAGCTGTTTTTT.

This clonotype was detected a few times. This rearrangement joins TRBV11-2 to TRBJ2-7; the match to TRBD1 covers 7 bases. V shed 3 bases, J shed 4 bases, and the junction held 6 bases outside the gene matches. There are 14 residues in the CDR3. Germline V gene sequence: CDR1 SGHAT, CDR2 FQNNGV. The CDR3 DNA reads as TGTGCCAGCAGCTTTACAGGGGCTGTTTACGAGCAGTACTTC. Amino acid sequence: CASSFTGAVYEQYF.

In its sample, this clonotype was seen many times. The rearrangement links TRBV20-1 to TRBJ2-5; D tentatively reads TRBD1 or TRBD2 (5 bases each). V was pared by 4 bases and J by 1 base, with 16 bases between. The CDR3 sequence is 15 residues long. Germline V gene lookup returns CDR1 DFQATT and CDR2 SNEGSKA (reference sequence). The DNA for the CDR3 is TGCAGTGCTAATAAAGGTGAAGGGACCCAAGAGACCCAGTACTTC. This sequence encodes CSANKGEGTQETQYF.

This clonotype was seen more than once but under ten times. The chain joins TRBV18 to TRBJ2-7; weak D call: TRBD2 (5 bases). Germline CDR1 is KGHSH and CDR2 is LQKENI. The V end was cut by 2 bases, the J end by 1 base, with 6 bases between. The CDR3 consists of 13 residues. CDR3 region: CASSPSGSYEQYF. The CDR3 DNA is TGTGCCAGCTCACCATCGGGGTCCTACGAGCAGTACTTC.

V gene TRBV5-1 combines with J gene TRBJ2-1; 9 bases agree with TRBD1. Germline CDR1 reads SGHRS; CDR2 reads YFSETQ. Germline trimming cut 4 bases from V and 10 bases from J; bases unmatched to any gene: 12. The CDR3 is made up of 15 amino acids. The CDR3 nucleotides are TGCGCCAGCAGCCGTCCGGGACAGGGACCCAACGAGCAGTTCTTC. It translates to CASSRPGQGPNEQFF.

In regard to this clonotype: One base away lies a much larger clone, so this may be a sequencing read error. The chain combines TRBV5-4 with TRBJ2-5; TRBD2 might be the D (6 bases). The CDR3 sequence is 15 residues long. The germline gives CDR1 SGHNT, CDR2 YYREEE (reference sequence). Here the CDR3 reads CASSPIGGMSETRYF. The DNA of the CDR3 is TGTGCCAGCAGCCCGATTGGAGGGATGTCGGAGACCCGGTACTTC.

There are a few counts of this clonotype. The rearrangement links TRBV29-1 to TRBJ1-6; no clear D gene. The CDR3 length is 13 residues. The germline CDR1 and CDR2 sequences are SQVTM and ANQGSEA. V lost 6 bases and J 7 bases, leaving 13 bases between the germline ends. CDR3 nucleotide sequence: TGCAGCGTGGTCCAGATAACGAATTCACCCCTCCACTTT. Its translation is CSVVQITNSPLHF.

This chain connects TRBV4-3 to TRBJ2-1; either TRBD1 or TRBD2 may supply D (5 bases each). This CDR3 spans 17 amino acids. Per germline, CDR1 LGHNA and CDR2 YSLEER. V was trimmed by 0 bases and J by 9 bases, leaving 21 bases between them. CDR3 protein: CASSQDWILEGRIEQFF. CDR3 sequence (DNA): TGCGCCAGCAGCCAAGATTGGATTTTAGAGGGACGGATTGAGCAGTTCTTC.

On this clonotype itself: At one of its ends the junction is not consistent with the germline gene, which may arise from a read error. The chain recombines TRBV3-1 with TRBJ2-7; D gene unclear. CDR3 size: 12 residues. CDR1 LGHDT and CDR2 YNNKEL come from the germline V gene (reference sequence). This CDR3 is CASSQVIGEQYF. The DNA of the CDR3 is TGTGCCAGCAGTCAAGTGATAGGCGAGCAGTACTTC.

This clonotype has a count of ten or more. This chain connects TRBV7-8 to TRBJ1-3; D gene uncertain. The CDR3 has 16 residues. Germline CDR1 reads SGHVS; CDR2 reads FQNEAQ. Deletions cut 5 bases from V and 2 bases from J, with 16 bases between. The CDR3 region is CASSPTTFRAGNTIYF. The CDR3 nucleotides are TGTGCCAGCAGCCCCACTACCTTTAGGGCTGGAAACACCATATATTTT.

A few counts support this clonotype. V gene TRBV5-1 combines with J gene TRBJ2-1, with 9 bases fitting TRBD2. CDR1 and CDR2 (germline): SGHRS, YFSETQ. The CDR3 runs 21 residues. The V gene end was trimmed by 3 bases and the J gene end by 0 bases; junction bases not matched to a gene: 19. CDR3 residues: CASSSTPLGAGGSSSYNEQFF. The CDR3 region has the DNA TGCGCCAGCAGCTCGACACCCTTAGGAGCGGGGGGCTCCAGCTCCTACAATGAGCAGTTCTTC.